Presented here are 24 T cell receptor beta chains from one specimen sequenced in a study of control samples from healthy donors and cancer patients. Some clones are missing from TCRdb's copy, which holds only in-frame ones; the method was immunoSEQ multiplex PCR. Here the sample spans 85,000 to 100,000 clones, approximately 93% being singletons. The sequenced sample was blood. Receptor source: a man aged 18 to 30 in good health.

The V gene is TRBV18, the J gene TRBJ2-5; D may be TRBD2 (7 bases). The CDR3 runs 15 residues. Trimming left V 2 bases short and J 1 base short, with 11 bases between. Germline CDR1 KGHSH, CDR2 LQKENI. The DNA for the CDR3 is TGTGCCAGCTCACCAAGGGGGGGAATCCAAGAGACCCAGTACTTC. Translated: CASSPRGGIQETQYF.

This chain joins TRBV5-1 and TRBJ1-1; TRBD1 matches at 8 bases. CDR1 is SGHRS and CDR2 is YFSETQ in the germline V gene. The CDR3 spans 14 residues. The ends lost 4 bases at V and 3 bases at J; junction bases unmatched: 5. The CDR3 sequence: CASSPTGGHTEAFF. CDR3 nucleotide sequence: TGCGCCAGCAGCCCTACAGGGGGGCACACTGAAGCTTTCTTT. Based on the CDR3 plus reference TRBV5-1 and TRBJ1-1, the full variable domain is KAGVTQTPRYLIKTRGQQVTLSCSPISGHRSVSWYQQTPGQGLQFLFEYFSETQRNKGNFPGRFSGRQFSNSRSEMNVSTLELGDSALYLCASSPTGGHTEAFFGQGTRLTVV.

This chain uses TRBV7-2 with TRBJ1-3, with D possibly TRBD1 on 6 matching bases. CDR1 is SGHTA and CDR2 is FQGNSA in the germline V gene. This CDR3 comprises 19 residues. With 1 base removed from V and 4 bases from J, the gap between germline ends came to 23 bases. CDR3 in amino acids: CASSLGVLRGKGKGNTIYF. Here the CDR3 DNA reads TGTGCCAGCAGCTTAGGGGTGTTAAGGGGGAAAGGAAAAGGAAACACCATATATTTT.

The V call is TRBV7-2, the J call TRBJ1-3; D possibly corresponds to TRBD1 (5 bases). Per the germline V gene, CDR1 is SGHTA and CDR2 is FQGNSA. This CDR3 contains 16 residues. The V gene lost 1 base and the J gene lost 0 bases, with 10 bases spanning the gap. CDR3 sequence (DNA): TGTGCCAGCAGCTTAGTTGTCCAGGGCTCTGGAAACACCATATATTTT. It is translated as CASSLVVQGSGNTIYF.

The V gene is TRBV7-8, the J gene TRBJ2-2, with D hard to call. Trimming removed 5 bases at V and 3 bases at J, with 1 base between. The CDR3 runs 11 residues. The germline gives CDR1 SGHVS, CDR2 FQNEAQ. The chain's CDR3 is CASSHTGELFF. CDR3 DNA: TGTGCCAGCAGCCACACCGGGGAGCTGTTTTTT. Full variable domain (outside the CDR3, taken from reference TRBV7-8 and TRBJ2-2): GAGVSQSPRYKVAKRGQDVALRCDPISGHVSLFWYQQALGQGPEFLTYFQNEAQLDKSGLPSDRFFAERPEGSVSTLKIQRTQQEDSAVYLCASSHTGELFFGEGSRLTVL.

The chain links TRBV5-6 to TRBJ1-1, with 7 bases matching TRBD1. The junction had 4 bases not matched to a gene; V was cut back by 2 bases and J by 0 bases. From germline, CDR1 is SGHDT and CDR2 YYEEEE. This CDR3 contains 15 residues. The CDR3 spells CASSFLTGLNTEAFF. The CDR3 DNA sequence: TGTGCCAGCAGCTTTCTGACAGGGTTGAACACTGAAGCTTTCTTT.

V usage is TRBV3-1 (or the pseudogene TRBV3-2) and J usage is TRBJ1-2, with a possible D match to TRBD1 (5 bases). The CDR3 covers 14 residues. Germline assignment: CDR1 LGHDT and CDR2 YNNKEL (reference sequence). Trimming cost V 4 bases and J 1 base, with 10 bases left between them. The CDR3 DNA sequence: TGTGCCAGCAGCCGTCTCGACAGTAACTATGGCTACACCTTC. Translating gives CASSRLDSNYGYTF.

The chain combines TRBV20-1 with TRBJ1-1; D uncertain. The V end was cut by 0 bases, the J end by 7 bases, with 6 bases between. This CDR3 has 11 amino acids. Germline CDR1 is DFQATT and CDR2 is SNEGSKA (reference sequence). CDR3 sequence: CSARDFGEAFF. The CDR3 DNA sequence: TGCAGTGCTAGAGATTTCGGTGAAGCTTTCTTT.

The gene calls are TRBV27 and TRBJ2-7, with 8 bases lining up with TRBD1. Germline V CDR1 and CDR2: MNHEY, SMNVEV (reference sequence). J lost 5 bases, V lost 5 bases, and 8 bases had no gene match. This CDR3 spans 14 amino acids. Written as DNA, the CDR3 is TGTGCCAGCAGTCACAGGGGGGTAGGTCACGAGCAGTACTTC. Amino acid sequence: CASSHRGVGHEQYF.

The V and J genes are TRBV7-3 and TRBJ2-3; no clear D gene. CDR1 SGHTA and CDR2 FQGTGA come from the germline V gene. V lost 5 bases to trimming and J lost 0 bases, with 15 bases between them. CDR3 length: 16 residues. The CDR3 sequence: CASSPGSSASTDTQYF. The CDR3 region has the DNA TGTGCCAGCAGCCCTGGGTCAAGCGCAAGCACAGATACGCAGTATTTT. Full variable domain (rest looked up from reference TRBV7-3 and TRBJ2-3): GAGVSQTPSNKVTEKGKYVELRCDPISGHTALYWYRQSLGQGPEFLIYFQGTGAADDSGLPNDRFFAVRPEGSVSTLKIQRTERGDSAVYLCASSPGSSASTDTQYFGPGTRLTVL.

The genes are TRBV19 and TRBJ2-7; D may be TRBD2 (6 bases). This CDR3 comprises 12 residues. Deletions cut 5 bases from V and 7 bases from J, with 12 bases between. Looked up from germline, CDR1 is LNHDA and CDR2 is SQIVND (reference sequence). Written as DNA, the CDR3 is TGTGCCAGTAGTTCCGGGACTCGGGAGCAGTACTTC. It translates to CASSSGTREQYF.

This chain connects TRBV27 to TRBJ2-2; D unclear. The CDR3 sequence is 11 residues long. V shed 8 bases and J shed 7 bases, with 8 bases lying between them. Germline V gives CDR1 MNHEY, CDR2 SMNVEV (reference sequence). The CDR3 here is CASFYYGELFF. The CDR3 bases are TGTGCCAGCTTCTATTACGGGGAGCTGTTTTTT.

This clone has only one observation. The V and J genes are TRBV24-1 and TRBJ2-3; D may be TRBD1 (5 bases). The germline V gene has CDR1 KGHDR and CDR2 SFDVKD. V lost 4 bases, J lost 2 bases, and 33 bases lay in between. The CDR3 totals 22 residues. CDR3 coding DNA: TGTGCCACCAGTGACCACCACACCAGGGCTCTTCTCCAAAGACAATCCACAGATACGCAGTATTTT. As protein: CATSDHHTRALLQRQSTDTQYF.

The gene calls are TRBV12-5 and TRBJ1-1; TRBD1 agrees at 8 bases. V lost 5 bases and J lost 4; bases outside the gene matches: 6. From germline, CDR1 is LGHNT and CDR2 FRNRAP. The CDR3 length is 14 residues. CDR3 sequence reads: CASGNPDRGTEAFF. DNA of the CDR3: TGTGCTAGTGGTAACCCCGACAGGGGCACTGAAGCTTTCTTT.

The chain couples TRBV15 to TRBJ2-7; 11 bases align to TRBD2. V was clipped by 3 bases and J by 5 bases; unmatched bases: 9. This CDR3 comprises 16 residues. Germline values: CDR1 LNHNV, CDR2 YYDKDF (reference sequence). Written as DNA, the CDR3 is TGTGCCACCAGCAGGAAACTAGCGGGAGAAAAGAACGAGCAGTACTTC. Its translation: CATSRKLAGEKNEQYF.

The rearrangement links TRBV18 to TRBJ1-1; 8 bases are shared with TRBD1. CDR1 and CDR2 from the germline V gene are KGHSH and LQKENI. With 1 base clipped from V and 4 bases from J, the junction kept 5 bases outside the gene matches. This CDR3 region has 15 residues. The CDR3 loop reads CASSPRNGQGTEAFF. CDR3 nucleotides: TGTGCCAGCTCACCACGCAACGGACAGGGCACTGAAGCTTTCTTT.

Here the CDR3 DNA reads TGTGCCAGCAGCCAACAGGGGAACAATCAGCCCCAGCATTTT. Its protein product is CASSQQGNNQPQHF. The rearrangement joins TRBV6-5 to TRBJ1-5, with 7 bases that match TRBD1. Germline-derived CDR1 and CDR2 are MNHEY and SVGAGI. The CDR3 contains 14 residues. V lost 6 bases to trimming and J lost 3 bases; unmatched junction nucleotides: 5.

The CDR3 DNA is TGTGCCAGCAGCTTGGTAGGGACTTTCTACGAGCAGTACTTC. Encoded protein: CASSLVGTFYEQYF. The J gene is TRBJ2-7, the V gene TRBV5-5; possible D gene TRBD2, 6 bases. Deletions cut 0 bases from V and 3 bases from J, with 10 bases between. Germline V lookup: CDR1 SGHKS, CDR2 YYEKEE (reference sequence). The CDR3 spans 14 residues.

Concerning this clone itself: Relative to the germline gene, one junction end is altered; a read error may explain this. The chain uses TRBV20-1 and TRBJ2-1; a weak D match, TRBD2 (5 bases). Germline CDR1 DFQATT, CDR2 SNEGSKA (reference sequence). This CDR3 is 11 amino acids long. The CDR3 region has the DNA TGCAGTTCTAGCTACGGGGATGAGCAGTTCTTC. The encoded protein is CSSSYGDEQFF.

DNA of the CDR3: TGTGCCAGCAGCCGCATATCGCAACCCACAGATACGCAGTATTTT. Its translation is CASSRISQPTDTQYF. V is TRBV7-6 and J is TRBJ2-3; D call uncertain. The CDR3 spans 15 residues. CDR1 and CDR2 from the germline V gene are SGHVS and FNYEAQ. Trimming shortened V by 5 bases and J by 2 bases, and 14 bases separated the two germline ends.

The CDR3 DNA is TGTGCCAGCAGCCCCGGGGTCAGCGGGGAGCTGTTTTTT. Its protein product is CASSPGVSGELFF. The J gene is TRBJ2-2, the V gene TRBV5-5; TRBD2 might be the D (5 bases). The CDR3 totals 13 residues. Germline CDR1 is SGHKS and CDR2 is YYEKEE (reference sequence). V gave up 4 bases and J gave up 7 bases, with 11 bases separating them.

CDR3 in amino acids: CASSLVTGGGYTF. The CDR3 nucleotides read TGTGCCAGCAGCTTAGTCACAGGGGGCGGCTACACCTTC. The V gene is TRBV11-1, the J gene TRBJ1-2, with 9 bases aligning to TRBD1. Germline V CDR1 and CDR2: SGHAT, FQDESV (reference sequence). The CDR3 has 13 amino acids. Trimming removed 1 base from V and 8 bases from J; junction bases left unmatched: 2. Full variable domain (remainder filled in from reference TRBV11-1 and TRBJ1-2): EAEVAQSPRYKITEKSQAVAFWCDPISGHATLYWYRQILGQGPELLVQFQDESVVDDSQLPKDRFSAERLKGVDSTLKIQPAELGDSAMYLCASSLVTGGGYTFGSGTRLTVV.

This chain connects TRBV2 to TRBJ2-7; 10 nucleotides match TRBD1. CDR1 is SNHLY, CDR2 FYNNEI, per germline. With V trimmed by 7 bases and J by 2 bases, 14 bases remained unmatched. This CDR3 contains 17 residues. The CDR3, as DNA: TGTGCCAGCACCCTCTTAGGGGGACAGGGGCTAACCTACGAGCAGTACTTC. This codes for CASTLLGGQGLTYEQYF.

The chain links TRBV6-4 to TRBJ1-1; D not certain. Per germline, CDR1 MRHNA and CDR2 SNTAGT. The V end lost 3 bases, the J end lost 1 base, and 6 bases lay between the germline ends. The CDR3 has 13 residues. The CDR3 DNA sequence: TGTGCCAGCAGTGAAAAGGAGAACACTGAAGCTTTCTTT. It codes for CASSEKENTEAFF.